This T cell receptor (beta chain) was captured by sequencing in a study of T cell responses to AZD1222 COVID-19 vaccine. Study-wide context: Second-dose recipients at about 4 or about 12 weeks were treated as one pooled group. Broader study findings: Spike-specific TCR repertoires showed rising breadth and depth after two AZD1222 doses.

The CDR3 has 15 amino acids. V shed 8 bases and J shed 5 bases, with 21 bases lying between them. Germline assignment: CDR1 MDHEN and CDR2 SYDVKM. TCRdb keeps only in-frame clones here, not all; method: immunoSEQ multiplex PCR. The repertoire consists of roughly 150,000 clones, with roughly 86% occurring once and the leading ten covering 5.5%. A remark on this clone: The antigen is unknown.

The origin of this receptor is an adult in good health. The sample was peripheral blood, taken on day 0 of AZD1222 vaccination. This chain uses TRBV28 with TRBJ1-1; D ambiguous. CDR3 protein: CASSTLDAGGTEAFF. In DNA, the CDR3 is TGTGCCAGCTCTACTCTGGACGCTGGAGGGACTGAAGCTTTCTTT.